This T cell receptor beta chain is drawn from a study of cytomegalovirus exposure and HLA in healthy donors. 60 Vbeta and 13 Jbeta primers were used in PCR. Produced via immunoSEQ multiplex PCR; TCRdb's table is partial and in-frame only. The sample lists roughly 150,000 clones, roughly 79% occurring once. Whole-study results and caveats: The HLA-A and HLA-B alleles of most subjects were reportedly predicted accurately from TCR beta sequences. Follow-up analysis later connected one missense variant in DCLRE1C with trimming of TCR beta V- and J-genes. TCR beta chains numbering under 200 were designated cytomegalovirus-associated. Most TCR sequences proved rare, with some public TCRs found in many donors.

The V end was cut by 2 bases, the J end by 5 bases, with 9 bases between. Germline V gene sequence: CDR1 MNHNY, CDR2 SVGAGI (reference sequence). The CDR3 consists of 14 residues. Details on this clone: Its antigen is currently unknown.

The sample comprised PBMCs. The genes are TRBV6-6 and TRBJ1-4, with D maybe TRBD1 (5 bases). The TCR originated in a middle-aged man in good health and CMV-seronegative. The CDR3 sequence is CASSYAQGNEKLFF. The CDR3 bases are TGTGCCAGCAGTTACGCCCAGGGAAATGAAAAACTGTTTTTT.